Below, 25 T cell receptor beta chains from the same sample are listed, as sequenced in a study of T cell clones after liver transplantation. Measured with immunoSEQ multiplex PCR; TCRdb has only the in-frame clones, and not every one. The sample includes 75,000 to 95,000 clones, roughly 80% of them seen just once. The sequences come from CD4+ T cells from blood, collected less than 50 months after liver transplant. These receptors were collected from a human patient who received a liver transplant. Some T cells may arise from the graft donor.

This clone was recorded many times. The chain combines TRBV7-2 with TRBJ2-3, with 8 bases that match TRBD2. Unmatched junction bases numbered 3, after V lost 3 bases and J lost 1 base. The germline gives CDR1 SGHTA, CDR2 FQGNSA. CDR3 length: 15 residues. For the CDR3, the DNA is TGTGCCAGCAGCTTTCCAGCGGGAGGCACAGATACGCAGTATTTT. Amino acids: CASSFPAGGTDTQYF. Looking up the rest from reference TRBV7-2 and TRBJ2-3 gives the full variable domain: GAGVSQSPSNKVTEKGKDVELRCDPISGHTALYWYRQSLGQGLEFLIYFQGNSAPDKSGLPSDRFSAERTGGSVSTLTIQRTQQEDSAVYLCASSFPAGGTDTQYFGPGTRLTVL.

J is TRBJ2-3 and V is TRBV7-2; unclear D gene. Germline V lookup: CDR1 SGHTA, CDR2 FQGNSA. Trimming pared 5 bases from V and 4 bases from J, leaving 10 bases between. CDR3 length: 13 amino acids. The CDR3 here is CASSARIPDTQYF. The DNA for the CDR3 is TGTGCCAGCAGCGCCCGAATCCCAGATACGCAGTATTTT.

This chain links TRBV5-1 with TRBJ2-5, with D perhaps TRBD2 (5 bases). This CDR3 contains 14 residues. Between the trimmed V and J ends, which lost 3 bases and 3 bases, there was a span of 12 bases. Germline values: CDR1 SGHRS, CDR2 YFSETQ. The CDR3 nucleotides are TGCGCCAGCAGCTCCGGACTCGGGGAAGAGACCCAGTACTTC. Translating it yields CASSSGLGEETQYF.

This clone was seen a single time. This chain uses TRBV29-1 with TRBJ2-1; D possibly corresponds to TRBD2 (6 bases). V was pared by 7 bases and J by 9 bases, with 22 bases between. This CDR3 comprises 14 residues. Germline V gene lookup returns CDR1 SQVTM and CDR2 ANQGSEA. As DNA, the CDR3 is TGCAGCGCCACAGGACAACCAGTGGGGGGTGAGCAGTTCTTC. Translating gives CSATGQPVGGEQFF.

The chain employs TRBV6-5 and TRBJ1-1, with 8 bases lining up with TRBD1. The CDR3 has 15 residues. The V gene end was trimmed by 4 bases and the J gene end by 3 bases; junction bases not matched to a gene: 7. The germline CDR1 and CDR2 sequences are MNHEY and SVGAGI. The CDR3 region is CASSSVQGGYTEAFF. The DNA for the CDR3 is TGTGCCAGCAGTTCCGTACAGGGGGGATACACTGAAGCTTTCTTT.

This chain uses TRBV18 with TRBJ2-5, with 13 bases fitting TRBD2. The V gene's germline CDR1 is KGHSH and CDR2 LQKENI. The CDR3 sequence is 17 residues long. V was pared by 6 bases and J by 2 bases, with 9 bases of the junction left unmatched. The chain's CDR3 is CASSFRTSGSIQETQYF. The DNA of the CDR3 is TGTGCCAGCTCGTTCAGGACTAGCGGGAGTATACAAGAGACCCAGTACTTC.

This clone has a handful of counts. The chain employs TRBV25-1 and TRBJ2-7; D may be TRBD1 or TRBD2 (6 bases each). The CDR3 is made up of 13 amino acids. The V gene lost 5 bases and the J gene lost 4 bases, with 12 bases spanning the gap. The germline CDR1 and CDR2 sequences are MGHDK and SYGVNS. The CDR3, as DNA: TGTGCCAGCAGTACCCGGGGGCCGTACGAGCAGTACTTC. It translates to CASSTRGPYEQYF.

This chain links TRBV30 with TRBJ2-7, with 7 bases aligning to TRBD2. The CDR3 covers 14 residues. The germline V gene encodes CDR1 GTSNPN and CDR2 SVGIG (reference sequence). V shed 0 bases and J 7 bases; nucleotides not matched to a gene: 9. The CDR3 loop reads CAWSVWSGEREQYF. The CDR3 region has the DNA TGTGCCTGGAGTGTATGGAGCGGGGAACGGGAGCAGTACTTC.

The chain links TRBV7-2 to TRBJ2-5, with D maybe TRBD2 (6 bases). The CDR3 totals 14 residues. The germline gives CDR1 SGHTA, CDR2 FQGNSA. V gave up 5 bases and J gave up 2 bases, with 12 bases separating them. The CDR3 sequence is CASSAAGSQETQYF. For the CDR3, the DNA is TGTGCCAGCAGCGCAGCGGGTTCTCAAGAGACCCAGTACTTC.

The genes are TRBV5-6 and TRBJ2-7; D is perhaps TRBD1 (5 bases). The CDR3 is 14 amino acids. The germline V gene has CDR1 SGHDT and CDR2 YYEEEE. The V and J ends lost 5 bases and 1 base respectively, with 13 bases between them. CDR3: CASSLEGASYEQYF. In DNA, the CDR3 is TGTGCCAGCAGTCTGGAAGGGGCTTCCTACGAGCAGTACTTC.

The chain links TRBV28 to TRBJ1-1; possible D gene TRBD1, 5 bases. CDR3 length equals 11 residues. Trimming took 2 bases from V and 10 from J, leaving 8 bases between them. CDR1 MDHEN and CDR2 SYDVKM come from the germline V gene. For the CDR3, the DNA is TGTGCCAGCAGTTTAGGACAATCAGCTTTCTTT. Encoded protein: CASSLGQSAFF.

This clone was seen a single time. The V gene is TRBV2, the J gene TRBJ1-2; no clear D. This CDR3 is 11 amino acids long. V was cut by 4 bases and J by 4 bases, with 4 bases left in between. Germline V gives CDR1 SNHLY, CDR2 FYNNEI. The DNA for the CDR3 is TGTGCCAGCAGTGTCACCTATGGCTACACCTTC. Translating it yields CASSVTYGYTF.

The rearrangement links TRBV6-1 to TRBJ2-5; 8 bases fit TRBD2. This CDR3 region has 14 residues. Per germline, CDR1 MNHNS and CDR2 SASEGT. V dropped 7 bases and J dropped 4; count of bases not matched to a gene: 8. The CDR3 DNA follows: TGTGCCAGCAAGAGAGCGGGAGACGGAGAGACCCAGTACTTC. Its translation is CASKRAGDGETQYF.

V and J are TRBV11-3 and TRBJ2-5, with a weak D call TRBD2 (6 bases). CDR1 and CDR2 (germline): SGHNT, YENEEA. V was pared by 5 bases and J by 5 bases, with 18 bases between. This CDR3 is 15 amino acids long. The CDR3 nucleotides are TGTGCCAGCAGCCCCGGTGGCAAACGGGGGGAGACCCAGTACTTC. Protein product: CASSPGGKRGETQYF.

V is TRBV27 and J is TRBJ2-3; D possibly uses TRBD1 or TRBD2 (5 bases each). The length of the CDR3 is 14 residues. CDR1 and CDR2 from the germline V gene are MNHEY and SMNVEV (reference sequence). Trimming removed 3 bases from V and 4 bases from J, with 11 bases in between. The CDR3 reads CASSFAGTPDTQYF. CDR3 bases: TGTGCCAGCAGTTTCGCCGGGACCCCAGATACGCAGTATTTT.

The CDR3 protein is CASSLAKPEQFF. CDR3 bases: TGTGCCAGCAGCTTAGCCAAGCCTGAGCAGTTCTTC. The rearrangement links TRBV7-9 to TRBJ2-1; D remains ambiguous. There are 12 residues in the CDR3. Trimming shortened V by 0 bases and J by 9 bases, and 6 bases separated the two germline ends. Germline V gene sequence: CDR1 SEHNR, CDR2 FQNEAQ (reference sequence).

J is TRBJ2-7 and V is TRBV18; 12 bases are shared with TRBD2. The ends lost 6 bases at V and 0 bases at J; junction bases unmatched: 18. The CDR3 consists of 20 residues. The germline CDR1 and CDR2 sequences are KGHSH and LQKENI. The CDR3 DNA is TGTGCCAGCTCCTCATCCCTACTAGCGGGAGGCCAAGGGAGCTCCTACGAGCAGTACTTC. Its translation: CASSSSLLAGGQGSSYEQYF.

The chain couples TRBV5-1 to TRBJ2-1; 8 bases line up with TRBD2. CDR1 is SGHRS and CDR2 is YFSETQ in the germline V gene. Trimming cost V 2 bases and J 3 bases; bases outside gene matches: 7. The CDR3 totals 16 residues. DNA of the CDR3: TGCGCCAGCAGCTTTACGGCGGGGGGCAACTACAATGAGCAGTTCTTC. It encodes CASSFTAGGNYNEQFF.

This chain uses TRBV6-6 with TRBJ2-3; D is undetermined. The CDR3 covers 15 residues. Between the trimmed V and J ends, which lost 6 bases and 1 base, there was a span of 14 bases. The germline gives CDR1 MNHNY, CDR2 SVGAGI (reference sequence). The chain's CDR3 is CASSRPSSGTDTQYF. The CDR3 DNA reads TGTGCCAGCAGCCGCCCCTCTAGTGGCACAGATACGCAGTATTTT.

This chain uses TRBV5-1 with TRBJ2-6, with 9 positions matching TRBD1. V lost 0 bases and J lost 3; bases outside the gene matches: 7. Germline lookup yields CDR1 SGHRS and CDR2 YFSETQ. CDR3 length: 18 amino acids. The CDR3 bases are TGCGCCAGCAGCTTGGGGGCCGGGACAGGGAGTGGGGCCAACGTCCTGACTTTC. Encoded protein: CASSLGAGTGSGANVLTF.

The chain has TRBV5-3 and TRBJ1-2; 7 nucleotides align to TRBD1. TRBV5-3 counts as an open reading frame of uncertain function. Germline trimming cut 0 bases from V and 4 bases from J; bases unmatched to any gene: 9. This CDR3 is built from 16 residues. The CDR3 DNA follows: TGTGCCAGAAGCTTGGAGTGCGGGACAGTTACCTATGGCTACACCTTC. It is translated as CARSLECGTVTYGYTF.

V and J are TRBV7-9 and TRBJ2-1, with 11 bases lining up with TRBD2. Germline CDR1 and CDR2: SEHNR and FQNEAQ (reference sequence). V dropped 1 base and J dropped 6; count of bases not matched to a gene: 8. This CDR3 has 17 amino acids. The CDR3 DNA reads as TGTGCCAGCAGCTTAGGAACTAGCGGGAGTTCAGTCAATGAGCAGTTCTTC. Protein sequence: CASSLGTSGSSVNEQFF.

Comments on this clone: Other nucleotide sequences in the sample specify the same CDR3. V is TRBV18 and J is TRBJ1-5; 10 positions match TRBD1. The CDR3 spans 15 residues. The V gene end was trimmed by 3 bases and the J gene end by 1 base; junction bases not matched to a gene: 0. Germline CDR1 and CDR2: KGHSH and LQKENI. CDR3 in amino acids: CASSPGQGSNQPQHF. In nucleotides, the CDR3 is TGTGCCAGCTCACCGGGACAGGGGAGCAATCAGCCCCAGCATTTT.

The rearrangement links TRBV2 to TRBJ1-3, with unresolved D. Germline V gene sequence: CDR1 SNHLY, CDR2 FYNNEI. CDR3 size: 16 residues. V lost 8 bases, J lost 0 bases, and 17 bases lay in between. The DNA for the CDR3 is TGTGCCAGCTCCAAACGGACTCTCAGCTCTGGAAACACCATATATTTT. Its protein is CASSKRTLSSGNTIYF.

Details on this clone: Its ends do not fully match the called genes, so a read error is possible. This chain joins TRBV4-3 and TRBJ2-3; a weak D match, TRBD2 (6 bases). The CDR3 spans 14 residues. The germline gives CDR1 LGHNA, CDR2 YSLEER. CDR3 coding DNA: TGCGCCAGCGGCCAGGGTGGGAGGCTGGATACGCAGTATTTT. Amino acid sequence: CASGQGGRLDTQYF.